These 19 T cell receptor beta chains came from one sample sequenced in a study. TCRdb ran MiXCR on the RT-PCR reads and lists one entry per CDR3 protein. The table has fewer than 800,000 distinct CDR3 sequences, 12% to 15% seen once. Material for sequencing was memory CD4+ T cells from blood. The receptors were gathered from a female donor in good health, serving as a healthy control.

This chain joins TRBV7-2 and TRBJ2-7, with 7 bases matching TRBD1. The V gene's germline CDR1 is SGHTA and CDR2 FQGNSA. V lost 3 bases to trimming and J lost 5 bases; unmatched junction nucleotides: 7. The CDR3 consists of 14 residues. DNA of the CDR3: TGTGCCAGCAGCTTTTGGGCAGGGGGAAACGAGCAGTACTTC. Residues: CASSFWAGGNEQYF.

The gene calls are TRBV10-3 and TRBJ1-5; 10 nucleotides agree with TRBD1. J was trimmed by 2 bases and V by 0 bases; bases with no gene match: 4. The CDR3 totals 17 residues. Germline V gene data show CDR1 as ENHRY and CDR2 as SYGVKD. In DNA, the CDR3 is TGTGCCATCAGTGAGTCTGGGACAGGGGACGGCAATCAGCCCCAGCATTTT. Its protein product is CAISESGTGDGNQPQHF.

Many counts were recorded for this clonotype. The genes are TRBV7-2 and TRBJ2-1; TRBD2 aligns across 8 bases. Losses at the gene ends were 7 bases for V and 9 bases for J; bases not matched to a gene: 8. Germline-derived CDR1 and CDR2 are SGHTA and FQGNSA. This CDR3 comprises 13 residues. In DNA form, the CDR3 reads TGTGCCAGCACTCGCGGGGGGCGACTTGAGCAGTTCTTC. It codes for CASTRGGRLEQFF. Filled out from reference TRBV7-2 and TRBJ2-1, the complete variable domain reads GAGVSQSPSNKVTEKGKDVELRCDPISGHTALYWYRQSLGQGLEFLIYFQGNSAPDKSGLPSDRFSAERTGGSVSTLTIQRTQQEDSAVYLCASTRGGRLEQFFGPGTRLTVL.

The chain employs TRBV28 and TRBJ2-3; D gene unclear. CDR3 length: 13 amino acids. Germline-derived CDR1 and CDR2 are MDHEN and SYDVKM. Trimming removed 4 bases from V and 3 bases from J, with 8 bases in between. The CDR3: CASSSFRTDTQYF. The CDR3 bases are TGTGCCAGCAGTTCATTTCGGACAGATACGCAGTATTTT.

This clonotype was counted only a few times. This chain joins TRBV9 and TRBJ2-1, with D possibly TRBD1 on 6 matching bases. The CDR3 runs 13 residues. Trimming shortened V by 6 bases and J by 3 bases, and 10 bases separated the two germline ends. CDR1 is SGDLS and CDR2 is YYNGEE in the germline V gene. CDR3 bases: TGTGCCAGCACTACAGGGATCTACAATGAGCAGTTCTTC. This translates into CASTTGIYNEQFF.

This clonotype appeared a few times. The CDR3 DNA follows: TGTGCCAGCACGGTGGCGGGGAAGAACACTGAAGCTTTCTTT. Protein sequence: CASTVAGKNTEAFF. This rearrangement joins TRBV6-2 or TRBV6-3 to TRBJ1-1, with D uncertain. Deletions cut 7 bases from V and 1 base from J, with 13 bases between. The CDR3 is made up of 14 amino acids. The germline gives CDR1 MNHEY, CDR2 SVGEGT.

This clonotype is labeled medium-sized. V and J are TRBV6-2 or TRBV6-3 and TRBJ1-2; TRBD1 might be the D (6 bases). V was clipped by 6 bases and J by 4 bases, with 12 bases between them. CDR3 length: 13 residues. Germline CDR1 MNHEY, CDR2 SVGEGT. This CDR3 reads CASRDGQRYGYTF. The CDR3 DNA reads as TGTGCCAGCAGGGATGGACAGCGCTATGGCTACACCTTC.

In its sample, this clonotype was seen many times. The chain links TRBV12-3 or TRBV12-4 to TRBJ2-2; perhaps TRBD1 as D (6 bases). The ends were cut back, 3 bases at V and 2 bases at J, with 10 bases in the middle. The CDR3 spans 15 residues. As DNA, the CDR3 is TGTGCCAGCAGTTTCAGGGGTTTAAACACCGGGGAGCTGTTTTTT. It is translated as CASSFRGLNTGELFF.

This clonotype has a handful of counts. V usage is TRBV5-1 and J usage is TRBJ2-7; weak D call: TRBD1 (6 bases). The ends were cut back, 0 bases at V and 4 bases at J, with 17 bases in the middle. This CDR3 comprises 16 residues. Germline V lookup: CDR1 SGHRS, CDR2 YFSETQ. In DNA, the CDR3 is TGCGCCAGCAGCTTGGATGGGACACAGTCCTTTTACGAGCAGTACTTC. Translation gives CASSLDGTQSFYEQYF.

CDR3 protein: CASSEMYGQPQHF. CDR3 coding DNA: TGTGCCAGCAGTGAAATGTACGGTCAGCCCCAGCATTTT. The chain carries TRBV6-1 and TRBJ1-5; D call uncertain. Germline assignment: CDR1 MNHNS and CDR2 SASEGT. V lost 2 bases to trimming and J lost 6 bases, with 8 bases between them. The CDR3 contains 13 residues.

This clonotype was detected many times. J is TRBJ1-2 and V is TRBV6-5; tentative D call: TRBD1 (6 bases). This CDR3 comprises 15 residues. V dropped 6 bases and J dropped 6 bases, with 20 bases sitting between them. Germline CDR1 and CDR2: MNHEY and SVGAGI. This CDR3 is CASRYTRTAEHGYTF. The DNA for the CDR3 is TGTGCCAGCAGGTATACACGGACAGCTGAGCATGGCTACACCTTC.

The V gene is TRBV27, the J gene TRBJ1-1; D possibly corresponds to TRBD1 (5 bases). The ends were cut back, 5 bases at V and 1 base at J, with 14 bases in the middle. The CDR3 totals 15 residues. CDR1 and CDR2 from the germline V gene are MNHEY and SMNVEV (reference sequence). The CDR3 loop is CASSPLAGRNTEAFF. The CDR3 nucleotides read TGTGCCAGCAGTCCCCTGGCAGGGAGGAACACTGAAGCTTTCTTT.

This clonotype was observed many times. The gene calls are TRBV20-1 and TRBJ2-1, with 8 bases that match TRBD1. CDR1 and CDR2 (germline): DFQATT, SNEGSKA (reference sequence). V lost 3 bases and J lost 12; bases outside the gene matches: 7. CDR3 size: 12 residues. The CDR3 bases are TGCAGTGCTAGTAACGAAGACAGGGGGCAGTTCTTC. Translation: CSASNEDRGQFF.

This clonotype has a handful of counts. The chain links TRBV15 to TRBJ1-2; D remains unclear. V shed 3 bases and J shed 4 bases, with 9 bases lying between them. The CDR3 covers 13 residues. Germline-derived CDR1 and CDR2 are LNHNV and YYDKDF (reference sequence). The CDR3 loop reads CATSREKTYGYTF. CDR3 sequence (DNA): TGTGCCACCAGCAGGGAGAAAACCTATGGCTACACCTTC. Full variable domain (remainder filled in from reference TRBV15 and TRBJ1-2): DAMVIQNPRYQVTQFGKPVTLSCSQTLNHNVMYWYQQKSSQAPKLLFHYYDKDFNNEADTPDNFQSRRPNTSFCFLDIRSPGLGDTAMYLCATSREKTYGYTFGSGTRLTVV.

The chain links TRBV30 to TRBJ2-1; D not resolved. The CDR3 extends over 12 amino acids. CDR1 GTSNPN and CDR2 SVGIG come from the germline V gene (reference sequence). Deletions cut 1 base from V and 10 bases from J, with 11 bases between. The CDR3 is CAWSGSRSEQFF. For the CDR3, the DNA is TGTGCCTGGAGTGGTAGCAGATCAGAGCAGTTCTTC.

This clonotype was recorded many times. The chain couples TRBV5-1 to TRBJ2-1, with D uncertain. Germline V gene data show CDR1 as SGHRS and CDR2 as YFSETQ. With 1 base removed from V and 7 bases from J, the gap between germline ends came to 6 bases. This CDR3 has 12 residues. CDR3 sequence reads: CASSLTVNEQFF. In DNA, the CDR3 is TGCGCCAGCAGCTTGACGGTGAATGAGCAGTTCTTC.

This clonotype was counted a single time. This chain connects TRBV19 to TRBJ2-6; D gene unclear. CDR1 LNHDA and CDR2 SQIVND come from the germline V gene (reference sequence). Deletions cut 3 bases from V and 3 bases from J, with 9 bases between. The CDR3 contains 15 residues. CDR3 bases: TGTGCCAGTAGTATCGTCACTCTTGGGGCCAACGTCCTGACTTTC. This gives the protein CASSIVTLGANVLTF.

This clonotype was recorded many times. The J gene is TRBJ2-1, the V gene TRBV29-1; D is uncertain. CDR1 is SQVTM, CDR2 ANQGSEA, per germline. V shed 7 bases and J shed 0 bases, with 16 bases lying between them. The CDR3 has 15 residues. For the CDR3, the DNA is TGCAGCGCCGATGACCCGAAAAGCTCCTACAATGAGCAGTTCTTC. It encodes CSADDPKSSYNEQFF.

This clonotype was detected many times. V is TRBV10-3 and J is TRBJ1-2, with D uncertain. This CDR3 has 15 residues. Deletions cut 10 bases from V and 4 bases from J, with 22 bases between. CDR1 ENHRY and CDR2 SYGVKD come from the germline V gene. The CDR3 protein is CATREAYSTGYGYTF. The CDR3 DNA is TGTGCCACCAGAGAAGCCTACAGTACCGGCTATGGCTACACCTTC.